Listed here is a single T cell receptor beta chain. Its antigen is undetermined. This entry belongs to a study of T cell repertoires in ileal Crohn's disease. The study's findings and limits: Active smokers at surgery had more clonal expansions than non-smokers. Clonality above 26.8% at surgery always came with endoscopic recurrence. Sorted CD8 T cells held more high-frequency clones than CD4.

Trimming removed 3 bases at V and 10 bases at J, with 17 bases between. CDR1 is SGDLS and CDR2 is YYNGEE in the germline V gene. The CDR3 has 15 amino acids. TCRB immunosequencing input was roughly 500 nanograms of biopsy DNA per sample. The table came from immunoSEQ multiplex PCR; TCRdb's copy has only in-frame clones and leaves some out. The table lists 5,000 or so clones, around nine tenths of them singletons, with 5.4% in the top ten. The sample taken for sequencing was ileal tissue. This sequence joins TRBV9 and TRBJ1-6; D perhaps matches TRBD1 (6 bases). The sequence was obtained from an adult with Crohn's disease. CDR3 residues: CASSGGRTVGSPLHF. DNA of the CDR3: TGTGCCAGCAGCGGAGGAAGGACAGTCGGATCACCCCTCCACTTT.